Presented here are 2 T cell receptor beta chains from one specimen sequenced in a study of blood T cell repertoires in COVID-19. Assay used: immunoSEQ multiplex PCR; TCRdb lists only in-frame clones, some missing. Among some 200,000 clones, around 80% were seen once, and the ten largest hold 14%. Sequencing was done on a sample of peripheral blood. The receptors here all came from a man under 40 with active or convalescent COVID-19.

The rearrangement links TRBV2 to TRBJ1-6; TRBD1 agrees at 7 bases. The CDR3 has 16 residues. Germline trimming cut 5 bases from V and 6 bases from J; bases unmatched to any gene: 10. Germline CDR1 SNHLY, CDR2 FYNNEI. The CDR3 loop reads CASSLSIRGLNSPLHF. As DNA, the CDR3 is TGTGCCAGCAGTTTATCTATTAGGGGGCTTAATTCACCCCTCCACTTT. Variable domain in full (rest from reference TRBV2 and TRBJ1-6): EPEVTQTPSHQVTQMGQEVILRCVPISNHLYFYWYRQILGQKVEFLVSFYNNEISEKSEIFDDQFSVERPDGSNFTLKIRSTKLEDSAMYFCASSLSIRGLNSPLHFGNGTRLTVT.

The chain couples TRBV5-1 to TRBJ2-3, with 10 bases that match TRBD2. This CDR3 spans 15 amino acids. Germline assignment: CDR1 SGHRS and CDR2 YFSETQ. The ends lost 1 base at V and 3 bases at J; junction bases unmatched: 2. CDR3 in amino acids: CASSLFSGRTDTQYF. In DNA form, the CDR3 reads TGCGCCAGCAGCTTGTTTAGCGGGAGGACAGATACGCAGTATTTT.